The sequence of this TCR beta chain was determined in a study of T cells after yellow fever vaccination. Study in general: SMART-Seq v4 Ultra Low Input handled preparation of low-cell-number fractions.

Regarding this clonotype: Antigen unknown.

V was shortened by 1 base and J by 4 bases, with 13 bases between the two germline ends. The CDR3 totals 14 residues. Germline CDR1 DFQATT, CDR2 SNEGSKA (reference sequence). Whole-study results and caveats: Contaminants from the bulk population, in the form of abundant clonotypes, could be found in FACS-sorted repertoires. Subsequent booster samples again held most clones from primary vaccination (more than 95% CD4, approximately 85% CD8).

Production of TCR cDNA was by 5'RACE template switching, which also added a universal primer site and UMIs. TCRdb passed the 5' RACE reads through MiXCR, listing each CDR3 protein once. This sample has around 400,000 distinct CDR3 sequences, with around 10% found just once. The clonotype comes from a man younger than 35 who received the YFV17D yellow fever vaccine. The V gene is TRBV20-1, the J gene TRBJ1-2; D possibly corresponds to TRBD1 (5 bases). The material was PBMCs, obtained on the day of the first yellow fever vaccination. CDR3 sequence: CSARAGSGAYGYTF. In nucleotides, the CDR3 is TGCAGTGCTAGAGCCGGGAGCGGGGCCTATGGCTACACCTTC.